What follows is one T cell receptor beta chain and its context. This specimen comes from a study of CD8 T cells in Susac syndrome. Germline CDR1 reads LNHNV; CDR2 reads YYDKDF (reference sequence). The CDR3 is 13 residues long. The germline V and J ends were trimmed by 3 bases and 5 bases, with 10 bases remaining between them. RNA amounts of about 0.45 to 1 ug underwent reverse transcription with random hexamers. TCRdb recomputed calls from the immunoSEQ multiplex PCR reads with MiXCR, one row per CDR3 protein. The sample gives some 260,000 distinct CDR3 sequences, about 85% of which show up once; about 0.11% is in the top ten.

Sequenced input: CD8+ T cells from PBMCs. V is TRBV15 and J is TRBJ1-1; D perhaps matches TRBD1 (5 bases). This sequence was found in a human donor with multiple sclerosis. The CDR3 spells CATSSGTPTEAFF. CDR3 DNA: TGTGCCACCAGCAGCGGGACCCCTACTGAAGCTTTCTTT. Combining the CDR3 with reference TRBV15 and TRBJ1-1 gives the whole variable domain DAMVIQNPRYQVTQFGKPVTLSCSQTLNHNVMYWYQQKSSQAPKLLFHYYDKDFNNEADTPDNFQSRRPNTSFCFLDIRSPGLGDTAMYLCATSSGTPTEAFFGQGTRLTVV.